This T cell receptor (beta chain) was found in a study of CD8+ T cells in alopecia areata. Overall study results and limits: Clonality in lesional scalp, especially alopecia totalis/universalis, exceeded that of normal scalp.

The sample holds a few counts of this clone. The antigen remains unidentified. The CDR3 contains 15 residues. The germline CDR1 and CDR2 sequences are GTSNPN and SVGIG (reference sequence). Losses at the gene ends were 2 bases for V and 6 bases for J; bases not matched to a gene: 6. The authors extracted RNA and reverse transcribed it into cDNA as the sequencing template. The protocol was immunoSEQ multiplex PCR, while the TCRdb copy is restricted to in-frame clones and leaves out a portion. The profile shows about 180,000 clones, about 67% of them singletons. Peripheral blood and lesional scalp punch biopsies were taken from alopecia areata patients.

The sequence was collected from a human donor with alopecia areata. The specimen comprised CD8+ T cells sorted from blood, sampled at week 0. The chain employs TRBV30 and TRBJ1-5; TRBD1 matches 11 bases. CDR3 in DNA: TGTGCCTGGAGTCCGGGACAGGGGGTGGTTCAGCCCCAGCATTTT. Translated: CAWSPGQGVVQPQHF.